One sample yielded the 28 T cell receptor beta chains listed below, sequenced in a study of blood T cell repertoires in COVID-19. Assay: immunoSEQ multiplex PCR; the TCRdb copy retains only in-frame clones and omits some. Of under 80,000 clones listed, over 85% are singletons. The sample was peripheral blood. The receptor source for this set is a human donor in a cohort sampled during active COVID-19.

This chain links TRBV19 with TRBJ2-5; D gene uncertain. Germline V gene data show CDR1 as LNHDA and CDR2 as SQIVND (reference sequence). With 1 base removed from V and 1 base from J, the gap between germline ends came to 4 bases. The CDR3 has 13 residues. CDR3 protein: CASSIGPQETQYF. CDR3 bases: TGTGCCAGTAGTATAGGGCCCCAAGAGACCCAGTACTTC.

The rearrangement links TRBV3-1 (or the pseudogene TRBV3-2) to TRBJ2-5, with 9 bases matching TRBD1. Germline V gene lookup returns CDR1 LGHDT and CDR2 YNNKEL (reference sequence). The CDR3 totals 14 residues. V was clipped by 2 bases and J by 10 bases; unmatched bases: 8. CDR3 loop: CASSQSPGQGGQYF. CDR3 nucleotide sequence: TGTGCCAGCAGCCAATCCCCGGGACAGGGCGGCCAGTACTTC.

In DNA form, the CDR3 reads TGTGCCACCAGTGGCGCTGAGGACAGGGAAAATGCTGGCTACACCTTC. As protein: CATSGAEDRENAGYTF. The genes are TRBV24-1 and TRBJ1-2; 8 nucleotides match TRBD1. Germline V CDR1 and CDR2: KGHDR, SFDVKD. The CDR3 runs to 16 residues. Trimming took 5 bases from V and 7 from J; bases not matched to a gene: 14.

J is TRBJ2-7 and V is TRBV27, with a tentative D call TRBD2 (5 bases). This CDR3 comprises 13 residues. CDR1 is MNHEY and CDR2 is SMNVEV in the germline V gene (reference sequence). The V gene lost 5 bases and the J gene lost 7 bases, with 15 bases spanning the gap. In nucleotides, the CDR3 is TGTGCCAGCAGTGCCCGATTGACGGGAGAGCAGTACTTC. Its protein product is CASSARLTGEQYF.

The genes are TRBV30 and TRBJ2-1; D not resolved. V was clipped by 1 base and J by 4 bases, with 8 bases between them. This CDR3 has 13 residues. Germline lookup yields CDR1 GTSNPN and CDR2 SVGIG (reference sequence). CDR3 region: CAWSALEYNEQFF. CDR3 sequence (DNA): TGTGCCTGGAGTGCCCTAGAATACAATGAGCAGTTCTTC.

This chain joins TRBV9 and TRBJ2-3; 11 bases map to TRBD2. Trimming at V came to 6 bases and at J to 3 bases, leaving 9 bases not matched to a gene. Germline V gene lookup returns CDR1 SGDLS and CDR2 YYNGEE. CDR3 length: 16 amino acids. CDR3 nucleotides: TGTGCCAGCACCCATGCCACTAGCGGGGGAACAGATACGCAGTATTTT. It encodes CASTHATSGGTDTQYF.

This clone came up once. The chain has TRBV7-2 and TRBJ2-7, with 7 bases that match TRBD2. From germline, CDR1 is SGHTA and CDR2 FQGNSA. With 4 bases clipped from V and 4 bases from J, the junction kept 13 bases outside the gene matches. The CDR3 totals 16 residues. The CDR3 loop is CASSSRRAGIVYEQYF. The CDR3 DNA reads as TGTGCCAGCAGCTCCCGTCGAGCGGGAATTGTTTACGAGCAGTACTTC.

This rearrangement joins TRBV19 to TRBJ1-5; maybe TRBD1 (5 bases). V was pared by 7 bases and J by 0 bases, with 13 bases between. The germline gives CDR1 LNHDA, CDR2 SQIVND (reference sequence). The CDR3 covers 15 residues. The CDR3 here is CASTKTDYSNQPQHF. The CDR3, as DNA: TGTGCCAGTACCAAGACAGATTATAGCAATCAGCCCCAGCATTTT.

This chain links TRBV2 with TRBJ1-1, with D uncertain. This CDR3 has 13 amino acids. V was shortened by 6 bases and J by 5 bases, with 13 bases between the two germline ends. CDR1 is SNHLY, CDR2 FYNNEI, per germline. The CDR3 DNA reads as TGTGCCAGCAGCTACAACCCGGGGACTGAAGCTTTCTTT. It translates to CASSYNPGTEAFF.

In its sample, this clone was seen once. The chain has TRBV14 and TRBJ2-4, with TRBD1 identical over 9 bases. Losses at the gene ends were 3 bases for V and 5 bases for J; bases not matched to a gene: 14. This CDR3 comprises 18 residues. The germline V gene encodes CDR1 SGHDN and CDR2 FVKESK. The CDR3 nucleotides read TGTGCCAGCAGCCATATCCCGGGACAGGGCGGGTTGGAAAACATTCAGTACTTC. Amino acids: CASSHIPGQGGLENIQYF.

V usage is TRBV5-6 and J usage is TRBJ1-2; D perhaps matches TRBD1 (6 bases). Per germline, CDR1 SGHDT and CDR2 YYEEEE. This CDR3 comprises 13 residues. V shed 4 bases and J shed 4 bases, with 11 bases lying between them. In DNA, the CDR3 is TGTGCCAGCAGCACCGGGACACCCTATGGCTACACCTTC. Its translation is CASSTGTPYGYTF.

The chain has TRBV20-1 and TRBJ2-7; a weak D match, TRBD2 (6 bases). CDR3 length: 15 residues. Germline values: CDR1 DFQATT, CDR2 SNEGSKA (reference sequence). Trimming removed 3 bases at V and 3 bases at J, with 18 bases between. The CDR3 loop reads CSASFSGLAIYEQYF. CDR3 coding DNA: TGCAGTGCTAGTTTTTCGGGACTCGCAATCTACGAGCAGTACTTC.

The genes are TRBV6-4 and TRBJ1-1, with D unclear. Trimming stripped 5 bases from V and 2 bases from J, with 12 bases between. The CDR3 has 14 amino acids. Germline V CDR1 and CDR2: MRHNA, SNTAGT. Here the CDR3 reads CASSLNTVNTEAFF. As DNA, the CDR3 is TGTGCCAGCAGTTTAAATACTGTCAACACTGAAGCTTTCTTT.

The chain is built from TRBV9 and TRBJ2-5, with 10 bases that match TRBD2. Looked up from germline, CDR1 is SGDLS and CDR2 is YYNGEE. Trimming at V came to 0 bases and at J to 5 bases, leaving 7 bases not matched to a gene. CDR3 length equals 16 residues. The CDR3, as DNA: TGTGCCAGCAGCGTAGGAGCGGGAGGGGGAGTGGAGACCCAGTACTTC. Protein product: CASSVGAGGGVETQYF. Combining the CDR3 with reference TRBV9 and TRBJ2-5 gives the whole variable domain DSGVTQTPKHLITATGQRVTLRCSPRSGDLSVYWYQQSLDQGLQFLIQYYNGEERAKGNILERFSAQQFPDLHSELNLSSLELGDSALYFCASSVGAGGGVETQYFGPGTRLLVL.

The chain employs TRBV25-1 and TRBJ2-1, with 9 bases fitting TRBD1. Trimming cost V 8 bases and J 5 bases; bases outside gene matches: 10. Germline values: CDR1 MGHDK, CDR2 SYGVNS. CDR3 length: 15 residues. CDR3 region: CASLTGQGPHNEQFF. CDR3 bases: TGTGCCAGCCTCACGGGACAGGGACCACACAATGAGCAGTTCTTC.

CDR3 loop: CASTLGGSYNSPLHF. Here the CDR3 DNA reads TGTGCCAGCACCCTGGGGGGGTCCTATAATTCACCCCTCCACTTT. This sequence joins TRBV9 and TRBJ1-6; tentatively, D is TRBD1 (5 bases). The ends were cut back, 6 bases at V and 1 base at J, with 11 bases in the middle. Germline loops: CDR1 SGDLS, CDR2 YYNGEE. The CDR3 totals 15 residues.

The rearrangement links TRBV10-3 to TRBJ1-3; D is unresolved. This CDR3 region has 15 residues. Trimming stripped 10 bases from V and 0 bases from J, with 16 bases between. Germline-derived CDR1 and CDR2 are ENHRY and SYGVKD. CDR3 in amino acids: CATLPDSFSGNTIYF. The DNA of the CDR3 is TGTGCCACCCTTCCGGACTCGTTCTCTGGAAACACCATATATTTT.

In its sample, this clone was seen once. The chain joins TRBV9 to TRBJ2-4; TRBD2 might be the D (5 bases). The CDR3 has 12 amino acids. Germline V gene lookup returns CDR1 SGDLS and CDR2 YYNGEE. V gave up 4 bases and J gave up 6 bases, with 8 bases separating them. CDR3 DNA sequence: TGTGCCAGCAGCAGAGGAGGAAACATTCAGTACTTC. It codes for CASSRGGNIQYF.

The chain uses TRBV18 and TRBJ2-7; the match to TRBD1 covers 11 bases. The CDR3 covers 16 residues. Looked up from germline, CDR1 is KGHSH and CDR2 is LQKENI. The ends lost 3 bases at V and 4 bases at J; junction bases unmatched: 8. The CDR3 reads CASSPGDRGTPYEQYF. The CDR3 nucleotides are TGTGCCAGCTCACCGGGGGACAGGGGGACGCCTTACGAGCAGTACTTC.

The chain uses TRBV5-8 and TRBJ2-2; D is perhaps TRBD2 (5 bases). The germline V gene has CDR1 SGHTS and CDR2 YDEGEE. Trimming cost V 0 bases and J 7 bases, with 7 bases left between them. There are 13 residues in the CDR3. This CDR3 is CASSLERGGELFF. CDR3 DNA sequence: TGTGCCAGCAGCTTGGAACGGGGCGGGGAGCTGTTTTTT.

The V gene is TRBV18, the J gene TRBJ2-7; 9 bases line up with TRBD2. The germline CDR1 and CDR2 sequences are KGHSH and LQKENI. After removal of 3 bases from V and 3 bases from J, the junction contained 6 bases not matched to a gene. CDR3 length: 15 amino acids. DNA for the CDR3: TGTGCCAGCTCACCTATAGCGGGAGCCGTCTACGAGCAGTACTTC. Translation: CASSPIAGAVYEQYF.

This sequence joins TRBV3-1 (or the pseudogene TRBV3-2) and TRBJ1-2; weak D call: TRBD1 (5 bases). CDR3 size: 16 residues. Germline-derived CDR1 and CDR2 are LGHDT and YNNKEL (reference sequence). V lost 0 bases, J lost 6 bases, and 17 bases lay in between. In DNA form, the CDR3 reads TGTGCCAGCAGCCAAGACCCCCTCTCGGCGGGGGATGGCTACACCTTC. Protein product: CASSQDPLSAGDGYTF.

V and J are TRBV11-2 and TRBJ2-1; 11 bases are a match to TRBD2. The CDR3 has 16 amino acids. Losses at the gene ends were 5 bases for V and 8 bases for J; bases not matched to a gene: 11. Per the germline V gene, CDR1 is SGHAT and CDR2 is FQNNGV. The CDR3 protein is CASSVFSGGGIDEQFF. In nucleotides, the CDR3 is TGTGCCAGCAGCGTATTTAGCGGGGGGGGGATCGATGAGCAGTTCTTC.

In nucleotides, the CDR3 is TGTGCCAGAAGCTTATACACCTCGACAGGGGCCAAAAACATTCAGTACTTC. Translated, it gives CARSLYTSTGAKNIQYF. The chain has TRBV7-5 and TRBJ2-4; TRBD1 is taken as the D call from the table, unchecked against the DNA. TRBV7-5 is annotated as a pseudogene. The CDR3 is made up of 17 amino acids.

The rearrangement links TRBV4-1 to TRBJ1-2; D is possibly TRBD1 (5 bases). Germline values: CDR1 MGHRA, CDR2 YSYEKL. Trimming pared 4 bases from V and 2 bases from J, leaving 8 bases between. This CDR3 is 13 amino acids long. CDR3 coding DNA: TGCGCCAGCAGCCCGACAGAAAACTATGGCTACACCTTC. Translated, it gives CASSPTENYGYTF.

The CDR3 spells CASSLSRGGLDTQYF. Here the CDR3 DNA reads TGTGCCAGCAGCTTATCGCGGGGGGGGCTAGATACGCAGTATTTT. The rearrangement links TRBV7-8 to TRBJ2-3; 9 nucleotides agree with TRBD2. V lost 2 bases to trimming and J lost 5 bases; unmatched junction nucleotides: 5. The CDR3 is 15 residues long. Germline lookup yields CDR1 SGHVS and CDR2 FQNEAQ.

The chain joins TRBV19 to TRBJ2-2, with 7 bases matching TRBD1. The CDR3 covers 14 residues. Germline V gives CDR1 LNHDA, CDR2 SQIVND (reference sequence). V dropped 0 bases and J dropped 7; count of bases not matched to a gene: 2. The CDR3 spells CASSIEAGGGELFF. DNA for the CDR3: TGTGCCAGTAGTATAGAGGCAGGGGGCGGGGAGCTGTTTTTT.

V gene TRBV6-5 combines with J gene TRBJ2-5; 8 bases map to TRBD2. V shed 9 bases and J 2 bases; nucleotides not matched to a gene: 8. Germline V gene sequence: CDR1 MNHEY, CDR2 SVGAGI. The CDR3 sequence is 14 residues long. This CDR3 reads CASPTAGGQETQYF. In DNA, the CDR3 is TGTGCCAGTCCGACTGCGGGGGGTCAAGAGACCCAGTACTTC.